This record concerns one T cell receptor beta chain sequence. Antigen unknown. The entry originates in a study of T cells after yellow fever vaccination. At the level of the study: SMART-Seq v4 Ultra Low Input prepared the low-cell-number fractions.

General study results and limits: Highly abundant clonotypes carried over from the bulk population could end up in FACS-sorted repertoires as contaminants.

TCRdb used MiXCR to reprocess the 5' RACE reads, holding one entry per CDR3 protein. The repertoire holds a few hundred thousand distinct CDR3 sequences, with less than 9.5% as singletons. Germline assignment: CDR1 SGHTA and CDR2 FQGTGA. The ends were cut back, 3 bases at V and 0 bases at J, with 7 bases in the middle. The CDR3 loop spans 14 amino acids. The source was PBMCs, collected roughly seven weeks after the first yellow fever vaccination. V usage is TRBV7-3 and J usage is TRBJ2-3; unclear D gene. The sequence was collected from a man younger than 30 who received the YFV17D yellow fever vaccine. The CDR3 sequence is CASSLSISTDTQYF. The CDR3, as DNA: TGTGCCAGCAGCTTGTCAATTAGCACAGATACGCAGTATTTT.